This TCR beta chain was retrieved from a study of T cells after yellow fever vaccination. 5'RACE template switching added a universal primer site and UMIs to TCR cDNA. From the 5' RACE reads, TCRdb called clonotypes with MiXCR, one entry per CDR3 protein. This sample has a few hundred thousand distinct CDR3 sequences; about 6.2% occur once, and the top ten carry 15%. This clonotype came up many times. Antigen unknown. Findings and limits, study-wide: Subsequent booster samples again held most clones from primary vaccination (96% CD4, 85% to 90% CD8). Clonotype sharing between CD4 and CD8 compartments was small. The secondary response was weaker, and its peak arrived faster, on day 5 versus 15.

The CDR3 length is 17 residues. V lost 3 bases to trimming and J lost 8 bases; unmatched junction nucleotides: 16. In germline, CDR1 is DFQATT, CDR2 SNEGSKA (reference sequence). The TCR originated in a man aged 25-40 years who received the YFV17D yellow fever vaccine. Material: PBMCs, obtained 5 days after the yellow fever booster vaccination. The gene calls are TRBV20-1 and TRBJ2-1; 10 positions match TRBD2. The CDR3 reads CSASSLQSGRVVHEQFF. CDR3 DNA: TGCAGTGCTAGTTCCCTTCAAAGCGGGAGGGTTGTTCATGAGCAGTTCTTC.